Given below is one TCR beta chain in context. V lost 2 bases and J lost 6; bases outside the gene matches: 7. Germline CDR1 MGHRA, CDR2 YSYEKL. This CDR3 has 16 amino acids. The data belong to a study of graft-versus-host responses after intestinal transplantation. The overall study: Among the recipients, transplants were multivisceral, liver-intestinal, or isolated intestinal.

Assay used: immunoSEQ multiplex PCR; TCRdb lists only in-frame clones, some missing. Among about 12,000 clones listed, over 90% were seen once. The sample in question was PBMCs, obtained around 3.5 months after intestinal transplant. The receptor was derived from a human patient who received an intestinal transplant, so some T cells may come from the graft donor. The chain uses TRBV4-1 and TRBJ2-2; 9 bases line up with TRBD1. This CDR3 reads CASSQPGQGNAGELFF. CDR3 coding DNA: TGCGCCAGCAGCCAACCGGGACAGGGTAATGCCGGGGAGCTGTTTTTT.